This T cell receptor (beta chain) was documented in a study of CD8+ T cells in alopecia areata. Whole-study context: Oral tofacitinib (5 to 10 mg twice daily) was administered to treated patients.

CDR1 is SGDLS, CDR2 YYNGEE, per germline. The CDR3 totals 14 residues. Unmatched junction bases numbered 3, after V lost 1 base and J lost 3 bases. Study-wide points: Treatment with tofacitinib significantly lowered scalp clonality and reduced expanded CD8+ clones among the top 100.

This clone has more than one count but fewer than ten. The antigen is undetermined. The treatment denotes: oral pan-JAK inhibitor, 5-10 mg twice daily. Those with alopecia areata gave lesional scalp punch biopsies and peripheral blood. T lymphocytes (CD4+ and CD8+) were sorted from PBMCs. Sequencing templates came from extracted RNA that was reverse transcribed into cDNA. Libraries were prepared by immunoSEQ multiplex PCR; TCRdb keeps only in-frame clonotypes and omits some of them. Seen here are some 190,000 clones, just under 65% observed once, and the top ten hold under 1.5%. This chain uses TRBV9 with TRBJ1-1; TRBD1 aligns across 7 bases. This TCR derives from a human donor with alopecia areata. The material sequenced was CD4+ T cells sorted from blood, taken at week 49, from a patient treated with tofacitinib. The CDR3 loop reads CASSVTGQDTEAFF. The CDR3 region has the DNA TGTGCCAGCAGCGTAACCGGACAGGACACTGAAGCTTTCTTT.